This T cell receptor beta chain is from a study of OX40 agonist ivuxolimab in advanced cancers. Findings of the study overall: The study found that CD8+ T cells averaged more expanded clones than CD4+. At 0.1-3.0 mg/kg, partial responders had clonal expansion among the lowest observed.

Regarding this clone: Its specificity is unknown.

CDR1 SGHRS and CDR2 YFSETQ come from the germline V gene. CDR3 size: 14 residues. V trimming: 2 bases; J trimming: 4 bases; junction bases outside the gene matches: 5. Patients were ruled out by autoimmune disease history or systemic immunosuppression. Generated by immunoSEQ multiplex PCR, the TCRdb table keeps only in-frame clones and is missing some. The table lists approximately 30,000 clones, about 76% of them singletons. V and J are TRBV5-1 and TRBJ1-1; 7 bases fit TRBD1. The sequenced sample was CD4+ or CD8+ T cells sorted from blood, obtained in a trial of the OX40 agonist ivuxolimab. The source is an adult with an advanced solid tumor such as melanoma, head and neck, liver or kidney cancer. CDR3 loop: CASSFTGVSTEAFF. As DNA, the CDR3 is TGCGCCAGCAGCTTCACAGGGGTTTCCACTGAAGCTTTCTTT.